The 15 T cell receptor beta chains below come from one sample, sequenced in a study of identifying expanded T cells in peripheral blood. Repertoires were generated with immunoSEQ multiplex PCR, while TCRdb's copy carries only in-frame clones and drops some. The data hold about 47,000 clones, with approximately 79% observed a single time. The sample taken for sequencing was blood. The receptors derive from a person aged 18 to 70 in good health.

The chain couples TRBV5-1 to TRBJ1-4, with no clear D. The CDR3 totals 15 residues. Germline values: CDR1 SGHRS, CDR2 YFSETQ. The V gene lost 0 bases and the J gene lost 5 bases, with 11 bases spanning the gap. The CDR3 protein is CASSLAGQPNEKLFF. In DNA form, the CDR3 reads TGCGCCAGCAGCTTGGCCGGTCAGCCCAATGAAAAACTGTTTTTT.

J is TRBJ2-1 and V is TRBV30; the match to TRBD1 covers 7 bases. The CDR3 runs 15 residues. With 4 bases clipped from V and 7 bases from J, the junction kept 13 bases outside the gene matches. Germline CDR1 GTSNPN, CDR2 SVGIG (reference sequence). The CDR3 protein is CAWNNRGNVLNEQFF. CDR3 sequence (DNA): TGTGCCTGGAATAACAGGGGTAATGTTCTAAATGAGCAGTTCTTC.

This sequence joins TRBV28 and TRBJ1-2; TRBD1 matches at 7 bases. V was clipped by 6 bases and J by 2 bases; unmatched bases: 3. There are 13 residues in the CDR3. Germline V gene data show CDR1 as MDHEN and CDR2 as SYDVKM. The chain's CDR3 is CASSEGQNYGYTF. CDR3 DNA: TGTGCCAGCAGCGAGGGACAGAACTATGGCTACACCTTC.

V and J are TRBV27 and TRBJ1-5; 8 bases align to TRBD1. CDR1 MNHEY and CDR2 SMNVEV come from the germline V gene (reference sequence). V lost 3 bases, J lost 0 bases, and 1 base stayed unmatched. The CDR3 covers 15 residues. The DNA for the CDR3 is TGTGCCAGCAGTTTTGGGACAGGTAGCAATCAGCCCCAGCATTTT. Translated: CASSFGTGSNQPQHF.

CDR3 coding DNA: TGTGCCAGCAGCCCACCGACAGGGCTGAACACTGAAGCTTTCTTT. It is translated as CASSPPTGLNTEAFF. The V gene is TRBV6-5, the J gene TRBJ1-1; 7 positions agree with TRBD1. Germline CDR1 is MNHEY and CDR2 is SVGAGI. Germline trimming cut 6 bases from V and 0 bases from J; bases unmatched to any gene: 7. This CDR3 spans 15 amino acids.

The chain combines TRBV5-1 with TRBJ2-2; 8 bases align to TRBD2. V was clipped by 1 base and J by 5 bases; unmatched bases: 7. CDR3 length equals 16 residues. Germline CDR1 SGHRS, CDR2 YFSETQ. The CDR3 region is CASSLISGSGTGELFF. The CDR3, as DNA: TGCGCCAGCAGCTTGATCAGCGGGAGTGGGACCGGGGAGCTGTTTTTT.

The genes are TRBV19 and TRBJ2-7; D is possibly TRBD2 (5 bases). V shed 3 bases and J shed 6 bases, with 9 bases lying between them. Germline assignment: CDR1 LNHDA and CDR2 SQIVND (reference sequence). This CDR3 spans 12 amino acids. The CDR3 DNA reads as TGTGCCAGTAGTATGAGGGCCGGCGAGCAGTACTTC. As protein: CASSMRAGEQYF.

The chain joins TRBV7-2 to TRBJ2-7, with TRBD2 identical over 7 bases. The CDR3 length is 13 residues. From germline, CDR1 is SGHTA and CDR2 FQGNSA. V shed 1 base and J 4 bases; nucleotides not matched to a gene: 1. The CDR3 protein is CASSLVGGYEQYV. CDR3 bases: TGTGCCAGCAGCTTAGTGGGGGGGTACGAGCAGTACGTC.

The chain combines TRBV4-1 with TRBJ2-5, with TRBD2 identical over 9 bases. CDR3 size: 14 residues. Germline assignment: CDR1 MGHRA and CDR2 YSYEKL. V lost 4 bases and J lost 4; bases outside the gene matches: 4. The CDR3 DNA reads as TGCGCCAGCAGCCCTCCAGCGGGGGGAGAGACCCAGTACTTC. This codes for CASSPPAGGETQYF.

The chain couples TRBV7-8 to TRBJ2-3; TRBD1 agrees at 9 bases. CDR3 length equals 17 residues. The V gene end was trimmed by 5 bases and the J gene end by 2 bases; junction bases not matched to a gene: 11. CDR1 and CDR2 (germline): SGHVS, FQNEAQ. The CDR3 sequence: CASSILPDRGYTDTQYF. CDR3 nucleotide sequence: TGTGCCAGCAGCATACTACCGGACAGGGGCTACACAGATACGCAGTATTTT.

The chain couples TRBV2 to TRBJ1-5; 8 bases are shared with TRBD1. This CDR3 is 14 amino acids long. V lost 3 bases and J lost 5; bases outside the gene matches: 3. Germline V lookup: CDR1 SNHLY, CDR2 FYNNEI. CDR3 sequence reads: CASSDGQGYQPQHF. CDR3 in DNA: TGTGCCAGCAGTGATGGACAGGGTTATCAGCCCCAGCATTTT. Full variable domain (outside the CDR3, taken from reference TRBV2 and TRBJ1-5): EPEVTQTPSHQVTQMGQEVILRCVPISNHLYFYWYRQILGQKVEFLVSFYNNEISEKSEIFDDQFSVERPDGSNFTLKIRSTKLEDSAMYFCASSDGQGYQPQHFGDGTRLSIL.

The CDR3, as DNA: TGTGCCAGCAGCCCTACAAAAGCTAACTATGGCTACACCTTC. This encodes CASSPTKANYGYTF. V and J are TRBV7-9 and TRBJ1-2; no definite D call. Germline V gene lookup returns CDR1 SEHNR and CDR2 FQNEAQ (reference sequence). Trimming removed 5 bases from V and 0 bases from J, with 10 bases in between. This CDR3 comprises 14 residues.

The table lists this clone with a few counts. The chain recombines TRBV27 with TRBJ1-2, with D uncertain. Germline CDR1 MNHEY, CDR2 SMNVEV (reference sequence). This CDR3 has 13 amino acids. Trimming removed 3 bases from V and 5 bases from J, with 10 bases in between. Here the CDR3 reads CASSFSETYGYTF. In nucleotides, the CDR3 is TGTGCCAGCAGTTTTTCGGAGACGTATGGCTACACCTTC.

V usage is TRBV18 and J usage is TRBJ2-1; D is undetermined. The germline V gene has CDR1 KGHSH and CDR2 LQKENI. Between the trimmed V and J ends, which lost 5 bases and 7 bases, there was a span of 12 bases. The CDR3 contains 13 residues. The CDR3 bases are TGTGCCAGCTCATTTGGAGTCGGGAATGAGCAGTTCTTC. Residues: CASSFGVGNEQFF.

The chain combines TRBV18 with TRBJ1-5; the D is unclear. In germline, CDR1 is KGHSH, CDR2 LQKENI. V was cut by 0 bases and J by 11 bases, with 20 bases left in between. CDR3 length: 16 residues. The CDR3 nucleotides read TGTGCCAGCTCACCACCGAAGGGCAGTGGGGTCGGGGCCCAGCATTTT. The encoded protein is CASSPPKGSGVGAQHF. The complete variable domain, with remaining parts taken from reference TRBV18 and TRBJ1-5, reads NAGVMQNPRHLVRRRGQEARLRCSPMKGHSHVYWYRQLPEEGLKFMVYLQKENIIDESGMPKERFSAEFPKEGPSILRIQQVVRGDSAAYFCASSPPKGSGVGAQHFGDGTRLSIL.